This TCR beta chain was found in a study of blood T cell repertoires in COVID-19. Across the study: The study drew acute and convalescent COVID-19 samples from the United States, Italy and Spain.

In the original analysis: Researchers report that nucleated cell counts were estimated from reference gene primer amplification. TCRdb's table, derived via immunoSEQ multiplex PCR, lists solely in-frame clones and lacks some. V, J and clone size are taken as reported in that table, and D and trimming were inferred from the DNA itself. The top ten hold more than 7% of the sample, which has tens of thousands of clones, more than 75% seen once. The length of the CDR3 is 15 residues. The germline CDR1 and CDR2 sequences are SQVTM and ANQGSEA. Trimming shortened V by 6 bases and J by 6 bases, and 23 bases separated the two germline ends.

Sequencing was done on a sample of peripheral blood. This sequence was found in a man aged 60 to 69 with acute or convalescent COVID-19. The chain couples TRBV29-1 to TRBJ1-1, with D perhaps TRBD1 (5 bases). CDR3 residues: CSVGRGGEDFAEAFF. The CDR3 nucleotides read TGCAGCGTGGGGAGGGGAGGGGAAGATTTCGCTGAAGCTTTCTTT.